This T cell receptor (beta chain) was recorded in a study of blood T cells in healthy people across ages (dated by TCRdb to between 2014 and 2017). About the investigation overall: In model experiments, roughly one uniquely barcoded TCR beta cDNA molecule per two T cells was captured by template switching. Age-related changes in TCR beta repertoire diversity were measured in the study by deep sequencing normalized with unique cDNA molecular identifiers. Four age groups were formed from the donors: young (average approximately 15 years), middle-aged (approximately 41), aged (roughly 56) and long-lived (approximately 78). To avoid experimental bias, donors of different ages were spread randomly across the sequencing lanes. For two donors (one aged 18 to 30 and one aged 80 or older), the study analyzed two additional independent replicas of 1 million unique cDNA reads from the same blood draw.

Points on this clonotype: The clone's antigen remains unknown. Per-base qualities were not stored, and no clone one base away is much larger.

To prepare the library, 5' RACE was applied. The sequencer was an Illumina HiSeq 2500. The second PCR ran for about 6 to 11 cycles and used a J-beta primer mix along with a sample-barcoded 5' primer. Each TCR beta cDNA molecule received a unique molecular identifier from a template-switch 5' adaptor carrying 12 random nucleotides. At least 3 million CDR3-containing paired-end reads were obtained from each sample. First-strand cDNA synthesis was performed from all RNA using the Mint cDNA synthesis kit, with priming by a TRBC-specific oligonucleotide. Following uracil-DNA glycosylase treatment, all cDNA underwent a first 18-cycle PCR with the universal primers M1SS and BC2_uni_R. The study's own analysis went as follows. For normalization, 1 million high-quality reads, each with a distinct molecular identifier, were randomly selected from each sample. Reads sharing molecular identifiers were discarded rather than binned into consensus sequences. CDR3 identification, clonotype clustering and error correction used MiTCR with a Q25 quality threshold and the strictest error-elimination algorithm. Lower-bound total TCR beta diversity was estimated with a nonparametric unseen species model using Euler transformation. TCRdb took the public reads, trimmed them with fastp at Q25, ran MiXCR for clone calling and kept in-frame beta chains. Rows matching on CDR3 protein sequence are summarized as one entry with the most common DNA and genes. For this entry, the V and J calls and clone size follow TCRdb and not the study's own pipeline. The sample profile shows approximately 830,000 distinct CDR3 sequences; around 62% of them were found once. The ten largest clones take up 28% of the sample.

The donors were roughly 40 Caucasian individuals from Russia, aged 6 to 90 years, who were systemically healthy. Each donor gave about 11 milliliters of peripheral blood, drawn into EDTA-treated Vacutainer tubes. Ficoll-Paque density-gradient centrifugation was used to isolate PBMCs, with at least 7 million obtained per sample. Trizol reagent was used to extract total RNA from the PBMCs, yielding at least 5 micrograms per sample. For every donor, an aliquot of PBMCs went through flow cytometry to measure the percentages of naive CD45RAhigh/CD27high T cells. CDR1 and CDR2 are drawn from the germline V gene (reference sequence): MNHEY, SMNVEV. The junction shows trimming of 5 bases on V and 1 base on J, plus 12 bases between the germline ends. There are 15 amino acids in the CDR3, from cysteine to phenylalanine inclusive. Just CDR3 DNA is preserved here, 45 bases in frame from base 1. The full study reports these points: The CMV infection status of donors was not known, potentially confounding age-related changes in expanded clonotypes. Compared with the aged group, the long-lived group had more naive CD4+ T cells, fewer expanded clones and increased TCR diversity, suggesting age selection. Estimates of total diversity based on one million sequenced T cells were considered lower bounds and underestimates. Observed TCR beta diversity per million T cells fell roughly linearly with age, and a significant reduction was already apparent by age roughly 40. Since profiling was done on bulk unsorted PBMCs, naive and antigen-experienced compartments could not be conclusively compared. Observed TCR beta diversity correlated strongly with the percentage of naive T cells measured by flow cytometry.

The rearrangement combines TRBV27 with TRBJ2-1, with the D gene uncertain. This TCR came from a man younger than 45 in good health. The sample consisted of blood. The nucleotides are TGTGCCAGCAGTCCCTCAGTAATTTCCTACAATGAGCAGTTCTTC. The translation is CASSPSVISYNEQFF.